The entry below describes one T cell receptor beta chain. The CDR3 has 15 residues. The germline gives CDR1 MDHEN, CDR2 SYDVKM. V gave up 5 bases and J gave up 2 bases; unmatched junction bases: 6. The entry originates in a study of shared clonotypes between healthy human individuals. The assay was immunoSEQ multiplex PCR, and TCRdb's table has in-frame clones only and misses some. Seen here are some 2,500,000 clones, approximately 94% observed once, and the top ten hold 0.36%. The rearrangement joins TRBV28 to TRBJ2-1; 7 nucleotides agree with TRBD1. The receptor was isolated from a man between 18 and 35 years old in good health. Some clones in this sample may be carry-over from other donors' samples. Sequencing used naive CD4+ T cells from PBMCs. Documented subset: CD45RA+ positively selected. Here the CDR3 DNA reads TGTGCCAGCAGTCCCTCGGACAGGCCCTACAATGAGCAGTTCTTC. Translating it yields CASSPSDRPYNEQFF.